This note documents a single TCR beta chain sequence. The antigen is undetermined. The V segment lost 5 bases and the J segment 6 bases; nucleotides outside the gene matches: 4. Germline CDR1 is SQVTM and CDR2 is ANQGSEA. This CDR3 has 12 residues. This entry belongs to a study of OX40 agonist ivuxolimab in advanced cancers. Study-level information: Patients got intravenous ivuxolimab at 0.01 to 10 mg/kg every 2 weeks. Study outcomes and limitations: Antigen specificity of clonally expanded peripheral T cells was not established.

The assay was immunoSEQ multiplex PCR, and TCRdb's table has in-frame clones only and misses some. The sample has about 25,000 clones, around 81% seen once; the top ten hold around 24%. Patients were excluded for autoimmune disease history or systemic immunosuppression. V gene TRBV29-1 combines with J gene TRBJ2-1; TRBD2 agrees at 7 bases. The receptor was isolated from an adult with an advanced solid tumor such as melanoma, head and neck, liver or kidney cancer. The material was CD4+ or CD8+ T cells sorted from blood, obtained in a trial of the OX40 agonist ivuxolimab. CDR3 region: CSVSGLRNEQFF. CDR3 DNA: TGCAGCGTTTCGGGACTACGCAATGAGCAGTTCTTC.